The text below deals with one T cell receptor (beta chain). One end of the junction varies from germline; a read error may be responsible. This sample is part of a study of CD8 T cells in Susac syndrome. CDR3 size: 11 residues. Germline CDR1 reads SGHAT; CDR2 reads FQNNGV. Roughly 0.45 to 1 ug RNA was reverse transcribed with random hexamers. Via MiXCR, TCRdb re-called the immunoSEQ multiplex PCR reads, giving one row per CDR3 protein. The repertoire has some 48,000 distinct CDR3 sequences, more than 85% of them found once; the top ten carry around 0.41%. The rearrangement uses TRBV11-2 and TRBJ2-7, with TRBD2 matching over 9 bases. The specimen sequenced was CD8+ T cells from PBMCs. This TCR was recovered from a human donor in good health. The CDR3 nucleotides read TGTGCCAGCAGCCCCGGGACTAGCTGTTTCTTC. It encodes CASSPGTSCFF.